This T cell receptor beta chain was found in a study of cytomegalovirus exposure and HLA in healthy donors. V gave up 4 bases and J gave up 5 bases; unmatched junction bases: 7. The CDR3 has 14 amino acids. Germline loops: CDR1 SGHRS, CDR2 YFSETQ. Whole-study results and caveats: Among the most significant clusters, several appeared linked to common viral pathogens in a later analysis.

PCR primers comprised 60 Vbeta and 13 Jbeta primers. Libraries were prepared by immunoSEQ multiplex PCR; TCRdb keeps only in-frame clonotypes and omits some of them. The sample lists 120,000 to 150,000 clones, 75% to 90% seen once, with less than 3.5% in the top ten. Details on this clone: Its antigen remains unknown.

The chain has TRBV5-1 and TRBJ2-5; TRBD1 matches at 8 bases. This receptor was identified in a woman aged 25-40 years in good health and CMV-seronegative. The sample comprised PBMCs. CDR3 region: CASSPPGGGETQYF. The CDR3 DNA follows: TGCGCCAGCAGCCCCCCAGGGGGCGGGGAGACCCAGTACTTC.